This T cell receptor beta chain was captured in a study of cytomegalovirus exposure and HLA in healthy donors. Broader study findings: Excluded: some indistinguishable V segments such as TRBV6-2 and TRBV6-3.

Donors showed nominal health when sampled, although they likely had unrecorded immune exposures. Germline V gene sequence: CDR1 SGHAT, CDR2 FQNNGV. Trimming removed 5 bases at V and 9 bases at J, with 23 bases between. The CDR3 length is 16 residues. Use of 60 Vbeta and 13 Jbeta primers characterized the PCR. Only in-frame clones appear in the TCRdb table, and some are missing; sequencing was by immunoSEQ multiplex PCR. Of 150,000 to 200,000 clones listed, around 80% are singletons. A single count supports this clone. Its antigen is undetermined. The chain combines TRBV11-2 with TRBJ1-3; D might be TRBD1 (5 bases). The TCR was taken from a woman aged 25 to 39 in good health and CMV-seronegative. Input material: PBMCs. CDR3 sequence reads: CASSPIPRSQGGTIYF. DNA of the CDR3: TGTGCCAGCAGCCCCATCCCACGGTCTCAGGGAGGCACCATATATTTT.